Each of the 12 T cell receptor beta chains below was sequenced from the same sample in a study of blood T cell repertoires in COVID-19. Sequenced by immunoSEQ multiplex PCR; TCRdb stores in-frame clones only, minus some. The sample has about 110,000 clones; around four fifths are singletons. Material for sequencing was peripheral blood. Receptors originate from a woman aged 60-75 years with acute or convalescent COVID-19.

The genes are TRBV30 and TRBJ2-5, with D possibly TRBD1 on 5 matching bases. The ends were cut back, 2 bases at V and 10 bases at J, with 8 bases in the middle. CDR3 length equals 10 residues. CDR1 and CDR2 from the germline V gene are GTSNPN and SVGIG (reference sequence). The DNA for the CDR3 is TGTGCCTGGAGTCAGGGCGTCCAGTACTTC. It is translated as CAWSQGVQYF.

The CDR3 sequence is CASSNREREKLFF. As DNA, the CDR3 is TGTGCCAGTAGTAACAGGGAAAGAGAAAAACTGTTTTTT. The rearrangement uses TRBV19 and TRBJ1-4; D might be TRBD1 (6 bases). V was pared by 4 bases and J by 8 bases, with 11 bases between. The CDR3 contains 13 residues. Per germline, CDR1 LNHDA and CDR2 SQIVND (reference sequence).

The genes are TRBV10-2 and TRBJ1-2, with TRBD1 matching over 7 bases. Germline CDR1 reads WSHSY; CDR2 reads SAAADI. CDR3 length: 13 amino acids. V dropped 3 bases and J dropped 6; count of bases not matched to a gene: 4. The CDR3 here is CASSDAGTDGYTF. In nucleotides, the CDR3 is TGCGCCAGCAGTGATGCAGGGACAGATGGCTACACCTTC.

The rearrangement links TRBV30 to TRBJ1-5; a possible D gene is TRBD1 (6 bases). Germline assignment: CDR1 GTSNPN and CDR2 SVGIG (reference sequence). The V and J ends lost 1 base and 5 bases respectively, with 9 bases between them. The CDR3 totals 13 residues. The CDR3 region has the DNA TGTGCCTGGAGTGAAAGGGGGTATCAGCCCCAGCATTTT. It encodes CAWSERGYQPQHF.

V usage is TRBV6-1 and J usage is TRBJ2-7; 8 bases line up with TRBD2. With 2 bases clipped from V and 4 bases from J, the junction kept 10 bases outside the gene matches. This CDR3 spans 16 amino acids. CDR1 is MNHNS, CDR2 SASEGT, per germline. CDR3 sequence reads: CASSESGGVGLYEQYF. The CDR3 region has the DNA TGTGCCAGCAGTGAATCGGGAGGGGTGGGCCTTTACGAGCAGTACTTC.

The chain employs TRBV6-2 or TRBV6-3 and TRBJ2-5; 9 positions match TRBD2. The CDR3 extends over 18 amino acids. V lost 0 bases, J lost 2 bases, and 10 bases stayed unmatched. Germline loops: CDR1 MNHEY, CDR2 SVGEGT. CDR3 nucleotides: TGTGCCAGCAGTTACTCGACTCGCGGGAGGGCCGCACAAGAGACCCAGTACTTC. It specifies CASSYSTRGRAAQETQYF.

This clone occurred once. The rearrangement joins TRBV23-1 to TRBJ1-1; no clear D. TRBV23-1 qualifies as an ORF whose function is uncertain. The CDR3 sequence is 13 residues long. Trimming took off 1 base at V and 5 bases at J, with 8 bases between the two ends. The DNA for the CDR3 is TGCGCCAGCAGTCAATTCCGGAGGACTGAAGCTTTCTTT. It yields the protein CASSQFRRTEAFF.

The chain employs TRBV30 and TRBJ1-1; maybe TRBD1 (5 bases). CDR1 is GTSNPN and CDR2 is SVGIG in the germline V gene (reference sequence). V gave up 2 bases and J gave up 0 bases, with 19 bases separating them. The length of the CDR3 is 17 residues. CDR3 DNA: TGTGCCTGGAGTTCCATATCCGGGGGACCGTTGAACACTGAAGCTTTCTTT. Translating it yields CAWSSISGGPLNTEAFF.

The chain carries TRBV7-9 and TRBJ2-1; TRBD2 matches 10 bases. In germline, CDR1 is SEHNR, CDR2 FQNEAQ (reference sequence). CDR3 size: 16 residues. Trimming cost V 0 bases and J 5 bases; bases outside gene matches: 4. Written as DNA, the CDR3 is TGTGCCAGCAGCTTAGCGAGCGGGAGGGCCAACAATGAGCAGTTCTTC. It translates to CASSLASGRANNEQFF.

The chain employs TRBV29-1 and TRBJ2-1; TRBD1 might be the D (6 bases). This CDR3 has 11 amino acids. Trimming took off 4 bases at V and 8 bases at J, with 9 bases between the two ends. Germline lookup yields CDR1 SQVTM and CDR2 ANQGSEA. The CDR3 is CSVVRGDEQFF. The CDR3 nucleotides are TGCAGCGTTGTCAGGGGCGATGAGCAGTTCTTC.

V is TRBV3-1 (or the pseudogene TRBV3-2) and J is TRBJ1-1; tentatively, D is TRBD1 (6 bases). The CDR3 totals 12 residues. V was shortened by 3 bases and J by 12 bases, with 14 bases between the two germline ends. CDR1 LGHDT and CDR2 YNNKEL come from the germline V gene (reference sequence). In DNA form, the CDR3 reads TGTGCCAGCAGCCACCGGGACAACTGGACTTTCTTT. Protein product: CASSHRDNWTFF.

The rearrangement links TRBV7-2 to TRBJ2-2, with 7 bases aligning to TRBD2. CDR1 SGHTA and CDR2 FQGNSA come from the germline V gene. V lost 4 bases to trimming and J lost 2 bases; unmatched junction nucleotides: 4. This CDR3 is 15 amino acids long. The CDR3 bases are TGTGCCAGCAGCTATAAAGCGGGAAACACCGGGGAGCTGTTTTTT. Its translation is CASSYKAGNTGELFF.